The sequence of this T cell receptor beta chain was determined in a study of shared clonotypes between healthy human individuals. About the study: Per donor, three plates held CD4 naive cells, three held CD4 memory, two held CD8 naive and one held CD8 memory. Whole-study results and caveats: The researchers took only blood, and tissue repertoires probably look different. Generation probability values for non-shared clonotypes were lower than those for clonotypes shared by all four donors.

CDR1 is SGHAT and CDR2 is FQNNGV in the germline V gene. Trimming took 1 base from V and 0 from J, leaving 7 bases between them. There are 15 residues in the CDR3. In regard to this clone: The antigen is unknown.

Libraries were prepared by immunoSEQ multiplex PCR; TCRdb keeps only in-frame clonotypes and omits some of them. The data show 1,500,000 or so clones, with 98% to 99% seen just once and under 0.45% held by the top ten. This TCR was recovered from a man aged 25 to 45 in good health. Sequenced input: naive CD4+ T cells sorted from blood. Subset given: CD45RA+ positively selected. This chain joins TRBV11-2 and TRBJ1-3; no clear D gene. This chain's CDR3 is CASSLVSGSGNTIYF. CDR3 DNA sequence: TGTGCCAGCAGCTTAGTATCAGGCTCTGGAAACACCATATATTTT.